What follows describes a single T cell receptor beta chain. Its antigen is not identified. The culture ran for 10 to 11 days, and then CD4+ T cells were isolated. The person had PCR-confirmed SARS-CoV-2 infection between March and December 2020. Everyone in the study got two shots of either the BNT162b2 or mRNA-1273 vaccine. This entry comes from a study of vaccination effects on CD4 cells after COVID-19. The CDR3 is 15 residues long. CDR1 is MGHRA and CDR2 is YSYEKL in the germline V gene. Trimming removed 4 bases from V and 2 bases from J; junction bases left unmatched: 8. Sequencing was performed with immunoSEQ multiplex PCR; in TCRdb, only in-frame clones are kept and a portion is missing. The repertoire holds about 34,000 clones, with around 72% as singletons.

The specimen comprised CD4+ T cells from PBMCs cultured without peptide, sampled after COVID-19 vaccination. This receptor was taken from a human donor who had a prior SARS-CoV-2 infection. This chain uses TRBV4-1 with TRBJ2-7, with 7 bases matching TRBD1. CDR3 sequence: CASSLYPGQAYEQYF. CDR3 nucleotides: TGCGCCAGCAGCCTCTACCCCGGACAGGCCTACGAGCAGTACTTC.